Listed here are 30 T cell receptor beta chains from one sample, sequenced in a study of beta chain features in type 1 diabetes. Broader study findings: Moderate yet significant TCRB CDR3 shortening was seen in Type 1 diabetes patients in all four CD4+ subsets.

For these receptors, no antigen is known. Sequenced material consisted of expressed TCRB transcripts (all of the isolated RNA was reverse transcribed). TCRdb keeps only in-frame clones here, not all; method: immunoSEQ multiplex PCR. Of 130,000 or so clones in the sample, roughly a sixth were seen once. Sequenced material: central memory CD4+ T cells from blood. The receptors come from a man aged 18-30 years with type 1 diabetes.

A remark on this clone: Other DNA sequences in this specimen translate into the identical CDR3. The chain combines TRBV30 with TRBJ2-3; D uncertain. The CDR3 sequence is 12 residues long. Trimming stripped 3 bases from V and 0 bases from J, with 4 bases between. Germline V gives CDR1 GTSNPN, CDR2 SVGIG (reference sequence). CDR3 region: CAWRESTDTQYF. The CDR3 DNA sequence: TGTGCCTGGAGGGAGAGCACAGATACGCAGTATTTT.

The rearrangement joins TRBV29-1 to TRBJ2-2; 9 bases agree with TRBD1. V trimming: 7 bases; J trimming: 1 base; junction bases outside the gene matches: 4. Germline V gene lookup returns CDR1 SQVTM and CDR2 ANQGSEA. There are 14 residues in the CDR3. The CDR3 sequence is CSARGQGNTGELFF. The CDR3, as DNA: TGCAGCGCCCGGGGACAGGGGAACACCGGGGAGCTGTTTTTT.

This clone was counted only a few times. This sequence joins TRBV29-1 and TRBJ1-1; D remains ambiguous. CDR1 is SQVTM and CDR2 is ANQGSEA in the germline V gene. Deletions cut 3 bases from V and 9 bases from J, with 11 bases between. The CDR3 sequence is 11 residues long. CDR3 amino acids: CSVERARKAFF. CDR3 coding DNA: TGCAGCGTTGAGAGGGCCCGGAAAGCTTTCTTT.

This chain uses TRBV30 with TRBJ1-6, with D perhaps matching TRBD1 (5 bases). Trimming shortened V by 7 bases and J by 1 base, and 14 bases separated the two germline ends. This CDR3 region has 15 residues. Looked up from germline, CDR1 is GTSNPN and CDR2 is SVGIG (reference sequence). The CDR3 DNA sequence: TGTGCCTCGCAGCTCGGGGGGTCCTATAATTCACCCCTCCACTTT. Its protein is CASQLGGSYNSPLHF. Combining the CDR3 with reference TRBV30 and TRBJ1-6 gives the whole variable domain SQTIHQWPATLVQPVGSPLSLECTVEGTSNPNLYWYRQAAGRGLQLLFYSVGIGQISSEVPQNLSASRPQDRQFILSSKKLLLSDSGFYLCASQLGGSYNSPLHFGNGTRLTVT.

This clone has a handful of counts. V gene TRBV29-1 combines with J gene TRBJ2-5, with D hard to call. V shed 4 bases and J shed 3 bases, with 9 bases lying between them. The V gene's germline CDR1 is SQVTM and CDR2 ANQGSEA. The CDR3 has 12 residues. The CDR3 coding sequence is TGCAGCGTTGGGGTGGCGGAAGAGACCCAGTACTTC. Protein product: CSVGVAEETQYF.

In its sample, this clone was seen a few times. V usage is TRBV29-1 and J usage is TRBJ2-7; TRBD2 agrees at 12 bases. This CDR3 comprises 15 residues. Germline CDR1 reads SQVTM; CDR2 reads ANQGSEA. Unmatched junction bases numbered 6, after V lost 1 base and J lost 5 bases. The CDR3 region has the DNA TGCAGCGTTGAAGGAGGACTAGCGGGATTCCACGAGCAGTACTTC. Translated: CSVEGGLAGFHEQYF.

In this sample, this clone turned up many times. This sequence joins TRBV6-6 and TRBJ2-5; D ambiguous. The CDR3 contains 14 residues. V lost 0 bases, J lost 4 bases, and 9 bases lay in between. Germline V CDR1 and CDR2: MNHNY, SVGAGI (reference sequence). The CDR3 nucleotides read TGTGCCAGCAGTTACTCGGTAGACCGAGAGACCCAGTACTTC. Translated, it gives CASSYSVDRETQYF.

This clone was detected only once. This chain joins TRBV5-1 and TRBJ2-1; 8 nucleotides line up with TRBD1. In germline, CDR1 is SGHRS, CDR2 YFSETQ. The CDR3 totals 15 residues. The ends lost 5 bases at V and 6 bases at J; junction bases unmatched: 10. CDR3 sequence: CASRAAGGEGNEQFF. The CDR3 nucleotides are TGCGCCAGCAGGGCGGCAGGGGGCGAGGGCAATGAGCAGTTCTTC.

The chain is built from TRBV5-6 and TRBJ2-7, with 12 bases matching TRBD2. CDR1 and CDR2 (germline): SGHDT, YYEEEE. This CDR3 contains 14 residues. The V segment lost 1 base and the J segment 6 bases; nucleotides outside the gene matches: 2. The CDR3 loop reads CASSLLAGGSEQYF. As DNA, the CDR3 is TGTGCCAGCAGCTTGCTAGCGGGGGGGTCCGAGCAGTACTTC.

CDR3 sequence reads: CASSLLAASSYNEQFF. As DNA, the CDR3 is TGCGCCAGCAGCTTGCTAGCGGCGAGCTCCTACAATGAGCAGTTCTTC. The chain couples TRBV5-1 to TRBJ2-1, with 7 bases identical to TRBD2. V lost 1 base and J lost 0; bases outside the gene matches: 4. The CDR3 covers 16 residues. CDR1 SGHRS and CDR2 YFSETQ come from the germline V gene.

This clone has at least ten counts. The chain combines TRBV7-9 with TRBJ2-3; D gene ambiguous. V shed 4 bases and J shed 1 base, with 6 bases lying between them. Germline CDR1 and CDR2: SEHNR and FQNEAQ (reference sequence). The CDR3 runs 13 residues. The CDR3 coding sequence is TGTGCCAGCAGCTCCGAGGGCACAGATACGCAGTATTTT. Amino acids: CASSSEGTDTQYF.

This clone occurred a few times. The V call is TRBV7-9, the J call TRBJ1-1; D is unresolved. There are 13 residues in the CDR3. V was trimmed by 2 bases and J by 1 base, leaving 5 bases between them. From germline, CDR1 is SEHNR and CDR2 FQNEAQ (reference sequence). The CDR3 protein is CASSLMENTEAFF. The CDR3 DNA follows: TGTGCCAGCAGCTTAATGGAGAACACTGAAGCTTTCTTT.

The rearrangement joins TRBV29-1 to TRBJ2-6, with D perhaps matching TRBD1 (6 bases). Between the trimmed V and J ends, which lost 6 bases and 4 bases, there was a span of 19 bases. CDR1 is SQVTM, CDR2 ANQGSEA, per germline. The CDR3 has 16 amino acids. The CDR3 coding sequence is TGCAGCGTGCCGTTGTCCAGGGGATCCGGGGCCAACGTCCTGACTTTC. This sequence encodes CSVPLSRGSGANVLTF.

Only a few counts were recorded for this clone. This CDR3 is also generated by other DNA sequences in the sample. The gene calls are TRBV6-5 and TRBJ2-6; unclear D gene. CDR3 size: 15 residues. CDR1 MNHEY and CDR2 SVGAGI come from the germline V gene. V was pared by 4 bases and J by 4 bases, with 11 bases between. The CDR3 DNA sequence: TGTGCCAGCAGTTTATCAGGTGGGGGGGCCAACGTCCTGACTTTC. This gives the protein CASSLSGGGANVLTF.

The table lists this clone with a count of one. V gene TRBV5-1 combines with J gene TRBJ1-2, with no clear D. This CDR3 is 12 amino acids long. Trimming removed 4 bases at V and 8 bases at J, with 12 bases between. CDR1 and CDR2 from the germline V gene are SGHRS and YFSETQ. CDR3 protein: CASSPEGFGYTF. The CDR3 bases are TGCGCCAGCAGCCCGGAGGGATTCGGCTACACCTTC.

This clone was seen only once. The chain employs TRBV5-6 and TRBJ1-2, with 7 bases that match TRBD1. CDR1 is SGHDT, CDR2 YYEEEE, per germline. The V segment lost 4 bases and the J segment 3 bases; nucleotides outside the gene matches: 9. This CDR3 is built from 15 residues. The CDR3 DNA reads as TGTGCCAGCAGCCGTCGACAGGGTTGGGACTATGGCTACACCTTC. This encodes CASSRRQGWDYGYTF.

This clone was recorded a few times. The chain is built from TRBV4-2 and TRBJ1-2; 7 positions match TRBD1. The ends lost 1 base at V and 4 bases at J; junction bases unmatched: 18. Germline V CDR1 and CDR2: LGHNA, YNFKEQ. The CDR3 contains 19 residues. In DNA, the CDR3 is TGTGCCAGCAGCCAAGTCATTGTTTCTGGACAGGCCCGTTTCTATGGCTACACCTTC. The encoded protein is CASSQVIVSGQARFYGYTF.

The V call is TRBV7-9, the J call TRBJ2-1, with D perhaps TRBD2 (6 bases). Trimming removed 2 bases from V and 6 bases from J, with 17 bases in between. Germline V gene data show CDR1 as SEHNR and CDR2 as FQNEAQ (reference sequence). The CDR3 is 16 amino acids. The CDR3 region is CASSLLGGTASNEQFF. In nucleotides, the CDR3 is TGTGCCAGCAGCTTACTTGGCGGGACTGCGTCCAATGAGCAGTTCTTC.

This clone has a handful of counts. The chain joins TRBV30 to TRBJ2-7; D ambiguous. Trimming stripped 5 bases from V and 4 bases from J, with 12 bases between. The CDR3 is made up of 12 amino acids. Germline V CDR1 and CDR2: GTSNPN, SVGIG (reference sequence). CDR3 nucleotides: TGTGCCTGGTCCCTGGGATCGTACGAGCAGTACTTC. It specifies CAWSLGSYEQYF.

This clone was recorded a few times. The identical CDR3 is also encoded by other nucleotide sequences in the sample. The chain uses TRBV6-5 and TRBJ2-3, with D perhaps matching TRBD2 (6 bases). Germline V CDR1 and CDR2: MNHEY, SVGAGI. V was clipped by 0 bases and J by 4 bases, with 11 bases between them. The CDR3 runs to 15 residues. As DNA, the CDR3 is TGTGCCAGCAGTTACTCCACGGGAGTGCCAGATACGCAGTATTTT. Its translation is CASSYSTGVPDTQYF.

This clone was seen more than once but under ten times. The V call is TRBV29-1, the J call TRBJ2-1, with D possibly matching TRBD1 (5 bases). From germline, CDR1 is SQVTM and CDR2 ANQGSEA. V was pared by 2 bases and J by 15 bases, with 14 bases between. This CDR3 has 11 amino acids. CDR3: CSVELGRVTFF. In DNA, the CDR3 is TGCAGCGTTGAATTAGGCAGGGTTACGTTCTTC.

A note on this clone: An end of the junction differs from the germline gene, which may be a read error. The chain uses TRBV7-7 and TRBJ1-4, with D hard to call. This CDR3 has 15 amino acids. Per germline, CDR1 SSHAT and CDR2 FNYEAQ (reference sequence). CDR3 sequence: CASSHTDGTNEKLFF. As DNA, the CDR3 is TGTGCTAGCAGCCACACGGACGGAACTAATGAAAAACTGTTTTTT.

The rearrangement joins TRBV5-1 to TRBJ1-1; D is uncertain. Between the trimmed V and J ends, which lost 3 bases and 6 bases, there was a span of 12 bases. There are 13 residues in the CDR3. Germline V gene data show CDR1 as SGHRS and CDR2 as YFSETQ. The CDR3: CASSSQTLAEAFF. The CDR3 DNA sequence: TGCGCCAGCAGCTCCCAGACGTTGGCTGAAGCTTTCTTT. Drawing the rest from reference TRBV5-1 and TRBJ1-1, the complete variable domain is KAGVTQTPRYLIKTRGQQVTLSCSPISGHRSVSWYQQTPGQGLQFLFEYFSETQRNKGNFPGRFSGRQFSNSRSEMNVSTLELGDSALYLCASSSQTLAEAFFGQGTRLTVV.

The chain has TRBV7-6 and TRBJ1-1, with 7 nucleotides matching TRBD1. The germline V gene encodes CDR1 SGHVS and CDR2 FNYEAQ. The length of the CDR3 is 14 residues. V trimming: 4 bases; J trimming: 3 bases; junction bases outside the gene matches: 5. Here the CDR3 reads CASSSQGLHTEAFF. As DNA, the CDR3 is TGTGCCAGCAGCTCACAGGGGCTGCACACTGAAGCTTTCTTT.

In this sample, this clone turned up a few times. The chain uses TRBV7-9 and TRBJ1-3; D call uncertain. The CDR3 has 13 amino acids. Germline V gene data show CDR1 as SEHNR and CDR2 as FQNEAQ (reference sequence). V gave up 3 bases and J gave up 2 bases, with 5 bases separating them. CDR3 sequence: CASSFYAGNTIYF. The CDR3 region has the DNA TGTGCCAGCAGCTTCTACGCTGGAAACACCATATATTTT.

This clone is termed medium-sized (0.01 to 0.1%). The chain recombines TRBV6-5 with TRBJ2-1; D uncertain. The CDR3 runs to 11 residues. The V and J ends lost 5 bases and 6 bases respectively, with 5 bases between them. Germline-derived CDR1 and CDR2 are MNHEY and SVGAGI. The CDR3 nucleotides are TGTGCCAGCAGTAATAGCAATGAGCAGTTCTTC. This codes for CASSNSNEQFF.

This chain connects TRBV19 to TRBJ1-5; D gene ambiguous. Germline V gene sequence: CDR1 LNHDA, CDR2 SQIVND (reference sequence). This CDR3 is built from 13 residues. V gave up 5 bases and J gave up 7 bases, with 12 bases separating them. The CDR3 loop reads CASSQDGEQPQHF. Written as DNA, the CDR3 is TGTGCCAGTAGTCAGGACGGGGAACAGCCCCAGCATTTT. Drawing the rest from reference TRBV19 and TRBJ1-5, the complete variable domain is DGGITQSPKYLFRKEGQNVTLSCEQNLNHDAMYWYRQDPGQGLRLIYYSQIVNDFQKGDIAEGYSVSREKKESFPLTVTSAQKNPTAFYLCASSQDGEQPQHFGDGTRLSIL.

There are a few counts of this clone. V is TRBV29-1 and J is TRBJ1-2, with D perhaps matching TRBD1 (6 bases). Trimming cost V 7 bases and J 0 bases, with 12 bases left between them. The CDR3 contains 13 residues. Germline V gene sequence: CDR1 SQVTM, CDR2 ANQGSEA. The CDR3 reads CSAKTGSNYGYTF. The CDR3 DNA reads as TGCAGCGCCAAGACAGGCTCTAACTATGGCTACACCTTC.

V is TRBV6-5 and J is TRBJ2-3; TRBD2 might be the D (6 bases). CDR3 length: 15 residues. CDR1 MNHEY and CDR2 SVGAGI come from the germline V gene. V was cut by 5 bases and J by 2 bases, with 14 bases left in between. CDR3 sequence (DNA): TGTGCCAGCAGTGCGACTGGGGACTTCACAGATACGCAGTATTTT. It encodes CASSATGDFTDTQYF.

The sample holds a few counts of this clone. The chain carries TRBV29-1 and TRBJ2-5; a weak D match, TRBD2 (5 bases). The last part of the DNA fits TRBJ2-7 better; the J call may be wrong. CDR1 is SQVTM, CDR2 ANQGSEA, per germline. CDR3 length: 15 residues. The CDR3: CSVGKNNSPGGEQYF. The CDR3, as DNA: TGCAGCGTTGGCAAAAACAACAGTCCAGGAGGCGAGCAGTACTTC.